Sequencing of this T cell receptor (beta chain) was carried out in a study of CD8+ T cells in alopecia areata. The overall study: Patients remained on tofacitinib for 6 to 18 months and then went 6 months without it. General study results and limits: Especially in alopecia totalis/universalis, lesional scalp showed greater clonality than normal scalp did.

RNA extraction was followed by reverse transcription into cDNA, which acted as the sequencing template. Here immunoSEQ multiplex PCR was the method, and the copy in TCRdb shows in-frame clones only, minus some. The table shows fewer than 250,000 clones, with about 65% occurring only once. Stated treatment: oral pan-JAK inhibitor, 5-10 mg twice daily. Alopecia areata patients had lesional scalp punch biopsies and peripheral blood taken from them. A word on this clone: Antigen specificity is unknown.

This CDR3 region has 16 residues. From germline, CDR1 is SQVTM and CDR2 ANQGSEA. After removal of 7 bases from V and 1 base from J, the junction contained 12 bases not matched to a gene. The specimen comprised CD4+ T cells sorted from blood, sampled at week 49, from a patient treated with tofacitinib. This receptor was taken from a human donor with alopecia areata. The rearrangement links TRBV29-1 to TRBJ2-3, with 9 positions matching TRBD2. CDR3 DNA sequence: TGCAGCGCCAAAAGGGGACAGCGGGGGGGCACAGATACGCAGTATTTT. Translated, it gives CSAKRGQRGGTDTQYF.